This passage covers 7 T cell receptor beta chains from one sample sequenced in a study of cytomegalovirus exposure and HLA in healthy donors. Vbeta (60) and Jbeta (13) primers were used in the PCR. Measured with immunoSEQ multiplex PCR; TCRdb has only the in-frame clones, and not every one. The specimen's table records about 65,000 clones. The sample comprised PBMCs. The receptor source for this set is a boy younger than 18 in good health and CMV-seronegative.

V and J are TRBV7-2 and TRBJ1-1, with TRBD1 matching 11 bases. Per the germline V gene, CDR1 is SGHTA and CDR2 is FQGNSA. There are 14 residues in the CDR3. The ends lost 3 bases at V and 7 bases at J; junction bases unmatched: 4. DNA of the CDR3: TGTGCCAGCAGCTTTCCGGGACAGGGGGTTGAAGCTTTCTTT. It codes for CASSFPGQGVEAFF.

The chain uses TRBV6-6 and TRBJ1-1; possibly TRBD1 for D (5 bases). Trimming pared 0 bases from V and 1 base from J, leaving 6 bases between. The germline V gene encodes CDR1 MNHNY and CDR2 SVGAGI (reference sequence). This CDR3 comprises 14 residues. CDR3 in DNA: TGTGCCAGCAGTTACTCGGGGGGGAACACTGAAGCTTTCTTT. This sequence encodes CASSYSGGNTEAFF.

To note about this clone: At the DNA level, this CDR3 is encoded by other sequences in the same sample as well. This chain uses TRBV6-1 with TRBJ1-4; no reliable D call. Trimming stripped 3 bases from V and 5 bases from J, with 22 bases between. The CDR3 has 18 amino acids. CDR1 is MNHNS, CDR2 SASEGT, per germline. As DNA, the CDR3 is TGTGCCAGCAGTGACTGTCCAAGTCTCCTAGTAGACAATGAAAAACTGTTTTTT. This gives the protein CASSDCPSLLVDNEKLFF.

The chain uses TRBV5-8 and TRBJ2-5, with 13 nucleotides matching TRBD2. Germline CDR1 SGHTS, CDR2 YDEGEE. Trimming took 4 bases from V and 1 from J; bases not matched to a gene: 4. The CDR3 runs to 16 residues. The CDR3: CASSPWTSGSQETQYF. The CDR3 bases are TGTGCCAGCAGCCCGTGGACTAGCGGGAGCCAAGAGACCCAGTACTTC.

This chain links TRBV14 with TRBJ1-2; 8 bases are shared with TRBD1. The trim removed 5 bases at V and 5 bases at J, leaving 7 bases unmatched. The CDR3 extends over 14 amino acids. Germline values: CDR1 SGHDN, CDR2 FVKESK. The CDR3 protein is CASSSWTGSYGYTF. The CDR3 DNA reads as TGTGCCAGCAGCAGTTGGACAGGGAGTTATGGCTACACCTTC.

The chain combines TRBV5-8 with TRBJ1-2; D uncertain. Deletions cut 5 bases from V and 0 bases from J, with 8 bases between. The CDR3 contains 13 residues. Germline lookup yields CDR1 SGHTS and CDR2 YDEGEE. The CDR3 DNA follows: TGTGCCAGCAGGGGCAAAGCTAACTATGGCTACACCTTC. Its translation: CASRGKANYGYTF.

The genes are TRBV7-2 and TRBJ2-7; D is perhaps TRBD2 (6 bases). V lost 4 bases and J 3 bases, leaving 10 bases between the germline ends. Per the germline V gene, CDR1 is SGHTA and CDR2 is FQGNSA. This CDR3 contains 13 residues. CDR3 nucleotides: TGTGCCAGCAGCTCCTCGGGGGTCTACGAGCAGTACTTC. It encodes CASSSSGVYEQYF.